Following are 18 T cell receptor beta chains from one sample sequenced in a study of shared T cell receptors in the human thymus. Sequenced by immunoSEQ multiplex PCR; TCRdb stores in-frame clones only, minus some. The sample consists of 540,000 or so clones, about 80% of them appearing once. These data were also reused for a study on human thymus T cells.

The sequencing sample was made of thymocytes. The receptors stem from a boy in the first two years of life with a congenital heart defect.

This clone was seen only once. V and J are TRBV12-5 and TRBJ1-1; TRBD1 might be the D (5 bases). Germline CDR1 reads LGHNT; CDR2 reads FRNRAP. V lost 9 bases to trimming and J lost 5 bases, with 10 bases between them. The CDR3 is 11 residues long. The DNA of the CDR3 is TGTGCTAGCCTTGGGGGGACTGAAGCTTTCTTT. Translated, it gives CASLGGTEAFF. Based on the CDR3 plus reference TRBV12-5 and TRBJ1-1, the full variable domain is DARVTQTPRHKVTEMGQEVTMRCQPILGHNTVFWYRQTMMQGLELLAYFRNRAPLDDSGMPKDRFSAEMPDATLATLKIQPSEPRDSAVYFCASLGGTEAFFGQGTRLTVV.

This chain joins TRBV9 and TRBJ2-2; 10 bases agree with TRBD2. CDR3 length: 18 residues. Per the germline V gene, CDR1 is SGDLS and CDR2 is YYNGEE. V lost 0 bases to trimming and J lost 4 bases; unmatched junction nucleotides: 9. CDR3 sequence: CASSVGSGRPSSTGELFF. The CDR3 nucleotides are TGTGCCAGCAGCGTAGGTAGCGGGAGGCCGTCTAGCACCGGGGAGCTGTTTTTT.

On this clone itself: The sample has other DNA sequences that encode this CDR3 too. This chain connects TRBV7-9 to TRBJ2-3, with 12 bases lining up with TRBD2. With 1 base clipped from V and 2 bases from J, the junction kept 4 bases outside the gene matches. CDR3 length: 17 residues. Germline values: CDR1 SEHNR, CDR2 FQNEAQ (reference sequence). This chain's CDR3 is CASSLGLAGGPTDTQYF. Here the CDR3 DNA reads TGTGCCAGCAGCTTAGGCCTAGCGGGAGGGCCCACAGATACGCAGTATTTT.

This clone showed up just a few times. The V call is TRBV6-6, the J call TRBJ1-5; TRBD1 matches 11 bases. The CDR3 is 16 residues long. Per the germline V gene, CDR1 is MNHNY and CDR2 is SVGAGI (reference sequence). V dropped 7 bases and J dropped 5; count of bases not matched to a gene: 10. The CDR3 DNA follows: TGTGCCAGCACCTCGAACGGACAGGGGGCGTATCAGCCCCAGCATTTT. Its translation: CASTSNGQGAYQPQHF.

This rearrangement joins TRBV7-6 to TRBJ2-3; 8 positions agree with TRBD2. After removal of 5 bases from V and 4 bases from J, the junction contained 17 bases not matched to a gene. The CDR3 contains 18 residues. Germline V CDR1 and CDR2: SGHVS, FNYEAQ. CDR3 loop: CASSPAAGSGEWADTQYF. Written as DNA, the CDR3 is TGTGCCAGCAGCCCCGCGGCGGGTAGCGGGGAATGGGCAGATACGCAGTATTTT. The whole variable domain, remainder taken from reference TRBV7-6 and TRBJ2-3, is GAGVSQSPRYKVTKRGQDVALRCDPISGHVSLYWYRQALGQGPEFLTYFNYEAQQDKSGLPNDRFSAERPEGSISTLTIQRTEQRDSAMYRCASSPAAGSGEWADTQYFGPGTRLTVL.

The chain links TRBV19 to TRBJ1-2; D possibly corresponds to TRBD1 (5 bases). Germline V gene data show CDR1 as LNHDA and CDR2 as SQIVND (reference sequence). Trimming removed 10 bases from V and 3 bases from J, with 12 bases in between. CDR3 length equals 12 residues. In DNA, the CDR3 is TGTGCCACCCTTGGGGCAGACTATGGCTACACCTTC. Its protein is CATLGADYGYTF.

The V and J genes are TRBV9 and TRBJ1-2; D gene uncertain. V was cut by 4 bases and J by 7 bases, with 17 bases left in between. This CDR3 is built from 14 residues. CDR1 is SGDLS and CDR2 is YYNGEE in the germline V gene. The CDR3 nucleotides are TGTGCCAGCAGCCCGGAGGTGGGGAGCGTTGGCTACACCTTC. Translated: CASSPEVGSVGYTF.

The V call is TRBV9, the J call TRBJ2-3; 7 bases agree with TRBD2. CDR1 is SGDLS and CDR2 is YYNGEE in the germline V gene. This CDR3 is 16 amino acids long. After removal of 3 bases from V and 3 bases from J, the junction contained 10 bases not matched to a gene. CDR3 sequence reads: CASSDLGGQGTDTQYF. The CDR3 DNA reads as TGTGCCAGCAGCGACCTGGGAGGGCAAGGGACAGATACGCAGTATTTT.

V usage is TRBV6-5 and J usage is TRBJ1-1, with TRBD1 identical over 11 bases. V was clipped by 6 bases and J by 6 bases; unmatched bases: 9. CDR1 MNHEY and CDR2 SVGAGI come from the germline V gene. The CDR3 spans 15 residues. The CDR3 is CASSPRGQGEAEAFF. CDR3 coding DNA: TGTGCCAGCAGCCCCCGGGGACAGGGGGAAGCTGAAGCTTTCTTT.

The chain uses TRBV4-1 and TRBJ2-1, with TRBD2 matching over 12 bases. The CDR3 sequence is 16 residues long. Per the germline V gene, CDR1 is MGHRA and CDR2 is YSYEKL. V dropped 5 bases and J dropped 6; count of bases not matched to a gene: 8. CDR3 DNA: TGCGCCAGCAGCAAACAAACGACTAGCGGGAGCAATGAGCAGTTCTTC. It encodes CASSKQTTSGSNEQFF.

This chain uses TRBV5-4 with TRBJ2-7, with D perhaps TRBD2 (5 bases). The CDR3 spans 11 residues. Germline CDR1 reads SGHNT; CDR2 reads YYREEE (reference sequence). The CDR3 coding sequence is TGTGGTGATTGGAGGAGTCCCGAGCAGTACTTC. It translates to CGDWRSPEQYF.

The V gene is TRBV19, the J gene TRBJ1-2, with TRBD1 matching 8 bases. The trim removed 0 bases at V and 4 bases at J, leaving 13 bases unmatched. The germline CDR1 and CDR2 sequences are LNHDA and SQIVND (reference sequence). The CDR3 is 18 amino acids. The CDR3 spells CASSIDETGVASGYGYTF. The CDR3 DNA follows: TGTGCCAGTAGTATAGATGAGACAGGGGTCGCGTCGGGCTATGGCTACACCTTC.

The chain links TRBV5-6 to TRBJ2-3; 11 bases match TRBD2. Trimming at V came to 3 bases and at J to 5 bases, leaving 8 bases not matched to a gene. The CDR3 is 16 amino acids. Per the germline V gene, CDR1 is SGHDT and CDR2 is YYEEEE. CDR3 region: CASSSKTSGVVDTQYF. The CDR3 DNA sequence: TGTGCCAGCAGCTCGAAGACTAGCGGGGTAGTAGATACGCAGTATTTT.

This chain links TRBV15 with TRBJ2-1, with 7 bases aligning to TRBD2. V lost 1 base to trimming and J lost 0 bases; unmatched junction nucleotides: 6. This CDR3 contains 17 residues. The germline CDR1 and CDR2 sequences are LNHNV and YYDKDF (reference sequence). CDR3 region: CATSRGHRGVSYNEQFF. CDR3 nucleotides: TGTGCCACCAGCAGAGGTCATCGGGGGGTCTCCTACAATGAGCAGTTCTTC.

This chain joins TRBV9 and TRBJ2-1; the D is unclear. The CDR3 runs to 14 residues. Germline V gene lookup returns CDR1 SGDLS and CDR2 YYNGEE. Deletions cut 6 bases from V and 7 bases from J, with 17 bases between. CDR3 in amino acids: CASTPSVLLNEQFF. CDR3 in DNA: TGTGCCAGCACCCCCTCGGTCCTTCTGAATGAGCAGTTCTTC.

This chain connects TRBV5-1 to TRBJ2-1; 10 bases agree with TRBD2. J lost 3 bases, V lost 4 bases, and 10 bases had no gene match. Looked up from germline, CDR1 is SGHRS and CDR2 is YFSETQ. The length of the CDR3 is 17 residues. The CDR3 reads CASSITLGLADYNEQFF. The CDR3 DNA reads TGCGCCAGCAGCATTACTCTTGGACTAGCGGACTACAATGAGCAGTTCTTC.

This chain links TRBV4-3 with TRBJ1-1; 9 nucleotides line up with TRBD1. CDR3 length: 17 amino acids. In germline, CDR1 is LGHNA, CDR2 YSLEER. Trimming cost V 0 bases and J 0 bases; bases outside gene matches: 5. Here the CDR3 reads CASSQDLDRGLNTEAFF. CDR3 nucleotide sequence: TGCGCCAGCAGCCAAGATTTGGACAGGGGATTGAACACTGAAGCTTTCTTT.

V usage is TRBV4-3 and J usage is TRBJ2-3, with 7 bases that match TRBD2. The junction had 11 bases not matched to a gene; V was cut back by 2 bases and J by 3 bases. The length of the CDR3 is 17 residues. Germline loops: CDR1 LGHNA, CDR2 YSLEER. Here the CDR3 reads CASSQTQGLNRTDTQYF. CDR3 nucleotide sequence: TGCGCCAGCAGCCAAACCCAGGGACTAAATAGGACAGATACGCAGTATTTT.